Listed here are 7 T cell receptor beta chains from one sample, sequenced in a study of blood T cell repertoires in COVID-19. Profiling relied on immunoSEQ multiplex PCR, and the TCRdb table lists in-frame clones only, not all of them. The sample consists of about 280,000 clones, approximately 86% of them appearing once. Sample: PBMCs or T cells enriched from blood (not recorded which). The receptors were sampled from a woman between 25 and 40 years old who had recovered from COVID-19.

This clone is a singleton in its sample. This chain connects TRBV28 to TRBJ2-3, with 8 bases fitting TRBD1. This CDR3 spans 17 amino acids. V trimming: 4 bases; J trimming: 1 base; junction bases outside the gene matches: 10. CDR1 is MDHEN and CDR2 is SYDVKM in the germline V gene. The CDR3 spells CASSSYRGVVGTDTQYF. CDR3 bases: TGTGCCAGCAGTTCATACAGGGGGGTTGTCGGCACAGATACGCAGTATTTT. The entire variable domain, with the rest obtained from reference TRBV28 and TRBJ2-3, is as follows: DVKVTQSSRYLVKRTGEKVFLECVQDMDHENMFWYRQDPGLGLRLIYFSYDVKMKEKGDIPEGYSVSREKKERFSLILESASTNQTSMYLCASSSYRGVVGTDTQYFGPGTRLTVL.

The chain combines TRBV24-1 with TRBJ2-7, with TRBD1 matching over 10 bases. The CDR3 contains 17 residues. J lost 4 bases, V lost 3 bases, and 11 bases had no gene match. CDR1 and CDR2 (germline): KGHDR, SFDVKD. CDR3 in amino acids: CATSDLTGGFLFYEQYF. The DNA of the CDR3 is TGTGCCACCAGTGATCTGACAGGGGGCTTTTTATTTTACGAGCAGTACTTC.

For the CDR3, the DNA is TGTGCCAGCTCACGCAGGGCTTCACCGATGGGGTATAGCAATCAGCCCCAGCATTTT. It encodes CASSRRASPMGYSNQPQHF. The V and J genes are TRBV18 and TRBJ1-5; weak D call: TRBD1 (5 bases). From germline, CDR1 is KGHSH and CDR2 LQKENI. This CDR3 has 19 residues. V lost 4 bases to trimming and J lost 0 bases, with 22 bases between them.

The rearrangement uses TRBV5-1 and TRBJ1-2; 7 bases align to TRBD1. Trimming took 4 bases from V and 3 from J; bases not matched to a gene: 6. The length of the CDR3 is 14 residues. CDR1 and CDR2 from the germline V gene are SGHRS and YFSETQ. The CDR3 DNA is TGCGCCAGCAGCGAGGGACAGAAAGACTATGGCTACACCTTC. It specifies CASSEGQKDYGYTF.

The CDR3 DNA follows: TGTGCCAGCAGCTGGACTAGCGGGGGGGACTCCCTAGCCAAAAACATTCAGTACTTC. Encoded protein: CASSWTSGGDSLAKNIQYF. V and J are TRBV7-9 and TRBJ2-4; TRBD2 agrees at 15 bases. Germline V CDR1 and CDR2: SEHNR, FQNEAQ (reference sequence). The CDR3 runs to 19 residues. V lost 4 bases and J lost 0; bases outside the gene matches: 7. The variable domain in full, completed from reference TRBV7-9 and TRBJ2-4, reads DTGVSQNPRHKITKRGQNVTFRCDPISEHNRLYWYRQTLGQGPEFLTYFQNEAQLEKSRLLSDRFSAERPKGSFSTLEIQRTEQGDSAMYLCASSWTSGGDSLAKNIQYFGAGTRLSVL.

This clone turned up a few times. This chain connects TRBV14 to TRBJ1-1, with a tentative D call TRBD1 (6 bases). The CDR3 runs to 18 residues. Trimming took 2 bases from V and 4 from J, leaving 23 bases between them. Germline lookup yields CDR1 SGHDN and CDR2 FVKESK. The CDR3 bases are TGTGCCAGCAGCCAATATCGGAACCCAGGGGTTTCCGGCACTGAAGCTTTCTTT. Its protein is CASSQYRNPGVSGTEAFF.

This chain joins TRBV7-2 and TRBJ2-2; 8 bases agree with TRBD1. Germline V gene lookup returns CDR1 SGHTA and CDR2 FQGNSA. Trimming removed 6 bases from V and 1 base from J; junction bases left unmatched: 7. The CDR3 runs 16 residues. DNA for the CDR3: TGTGCCAGCAGGCTTACCGGGACAGGGAACACCGGGGAGCTGTTTTTT. Its translation: CASRLTGTGNTGELFF.